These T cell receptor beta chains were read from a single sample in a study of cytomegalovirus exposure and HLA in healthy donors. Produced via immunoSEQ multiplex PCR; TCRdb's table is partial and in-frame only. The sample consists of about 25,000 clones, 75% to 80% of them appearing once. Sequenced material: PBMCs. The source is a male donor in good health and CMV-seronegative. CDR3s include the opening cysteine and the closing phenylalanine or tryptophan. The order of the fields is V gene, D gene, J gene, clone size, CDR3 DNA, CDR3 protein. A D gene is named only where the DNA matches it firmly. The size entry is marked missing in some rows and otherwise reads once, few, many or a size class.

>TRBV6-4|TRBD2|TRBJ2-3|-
TGTGCCAGCAGTGAAAGCAGCGGGGGCACAGATACGCAGTATTTT
CASSESSGGTDTQYF
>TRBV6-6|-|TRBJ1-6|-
TGTGCCAGCAGGCCCGGGGGTGGCTATAATTCACCCCTCCACTTT
CASRPGGGYNSPLHF
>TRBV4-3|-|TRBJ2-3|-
TGCGCCAGCAGCCTGCGTCATGGCACAGATACGCAGTATTTT
CASSLRHGTDTQYF
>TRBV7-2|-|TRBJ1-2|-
TGTGCCAGCAGCTTAGCGCGGGCGGCCGACATAAGGAACTATGGCTACACCTTC
CASSLARAADIRNYGYTF
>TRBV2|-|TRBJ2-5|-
TGTGCCAGCAGTCCTTATCAAGAGACCCAGTACTTC
CASSPYQETQYF
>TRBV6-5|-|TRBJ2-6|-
TGTGCCAGCAGAACAGAGTCTGGGGCCAACGTCCTGACTTTC
CASRTESGANVLTF
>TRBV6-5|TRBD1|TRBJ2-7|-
TGTGCCAGCAGTTGGGACAGCGTCGATTCCTACGAGCAGTACTTC
CASSWDSVDSYEQYF
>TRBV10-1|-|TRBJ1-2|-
TGCGCCAGCAGTGACCTACTTATAGCTACTAACTATGGCTACACCTTC
CASSDLLIATNYGYTF
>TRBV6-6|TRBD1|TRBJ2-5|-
TGTGCCAGCAGTTTCCTGCACGGGACAGACCAAGAGACCCAGTACTTC
CASSFLHGTDQETQYF
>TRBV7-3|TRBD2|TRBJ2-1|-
TGTGCCAGCAGCTTCGGACTAGAGAGGCAGTTCTTC
CASSFGLERQFF
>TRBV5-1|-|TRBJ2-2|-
TGCGCCAGCAGCTTGTTGACACCGAACACCGGGGAGCTGTTTTTT
CASSLLTPNTGELFF
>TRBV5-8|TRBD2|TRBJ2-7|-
TGTGCCAGCAGCTCCTTACTAGCGCGAGGGGTAGAGCAGTACTTC
CASSSLLARGVEQYF
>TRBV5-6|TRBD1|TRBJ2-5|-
TGTGCCAGCAGCTTAGGGACAGGGCTTCTAGAGACCCAGTACTTC
CASSLGTGLLETQYF
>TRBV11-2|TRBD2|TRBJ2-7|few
TGTGCCAGCAGCCTCCACCAAGGGCGGGGGACCTACGAGCAGTACTTC
CASSLHQGRGTYEQYF
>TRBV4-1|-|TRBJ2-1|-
TGCGCCAGCAGCCAAGGTGCATTAAGCGCAAGCTACAATGAGCAGTTCTTC
CASSQGALSASYNEQFF
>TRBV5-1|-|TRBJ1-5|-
TGCGCCAGCAGCTTGGAGGGGCTTAGCAATCAGCCCCAGCATTTT
CASSLEGLSNQPQHF
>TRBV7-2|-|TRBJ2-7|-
TGTGCCAGCAGCTTAGCTAGCTCCTACGAGCAGTACTTC
CASSLASSYEQYF
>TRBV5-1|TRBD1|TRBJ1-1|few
TGCGCCAGCAGCATGACAGGGGGCTTCACTGAAGCTTTCTTT
CASSMTGGFTEAFF
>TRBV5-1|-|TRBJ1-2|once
TGCGCCTCCACGGACAGCAGCTATGGCTACACCTTC
CASTDSSYGYTF
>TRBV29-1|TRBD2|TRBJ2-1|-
TGCAGCGTTGGTATAGCGGGGTACAATGAGCAGTTCTTC
CSVGIAGYNEQFF
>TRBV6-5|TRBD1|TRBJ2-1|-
TGTGCCAGCAGTTTGGACAGGGTTAGCAATGAGCAGTTCTTC
CASSLDRVSNEQFF
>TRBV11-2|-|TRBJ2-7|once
TGTGCCAGCAGCTTAGCCGGGTACGAGCAGTACTTC
CASSLAGYEQYF
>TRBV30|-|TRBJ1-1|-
TGTGCCTGGAGTGGAACAGATTGGAACACTGAAGCTTTCTTT
CAWSGTDWNTEAFF
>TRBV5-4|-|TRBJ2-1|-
TGTGCCAGCAGCCCAGGGCCAGGCTCCTACAATGAGCAGTTCTTC
CASSPGPGSYNEQFF
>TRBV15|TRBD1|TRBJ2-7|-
TGTGCCACCAGCAGAGGGGACAGGGGGACCTACGAGCAGTACTTC
CATSRGDRGTYEQYF
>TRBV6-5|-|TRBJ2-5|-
TGTGCCAGCAGTTACTCGTTTACAGCTTCCCAAGAGACCCAGTACTTC
CASSYSFTASQETQYF
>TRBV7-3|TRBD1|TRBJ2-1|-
TGTTCCAGCAGCCAGGGGGTTAATGAGCAGTTCTTC
CSSSQGVNEQFF
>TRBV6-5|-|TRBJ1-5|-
TGTGCCAGCAGAAGACAGGGCAATCAGCCCCAGCATTTT
CASRRQGNQPQHF
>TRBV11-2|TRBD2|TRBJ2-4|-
TGTGCCAGCAGCACCCGATCGGCTAGCGGGGGCAAAAACATTCAGTACTTC
CASSTRSASGGKNIQYF
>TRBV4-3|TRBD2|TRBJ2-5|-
TGCGCCAGCAGCCAAGAGGGCGCGGGAGGGCCCGCAGAGACCCAGTACTTC
CASSQEGAGGPAETQYF
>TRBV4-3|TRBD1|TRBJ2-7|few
TGCGCCAGCAGCCAAGTGGCGGGGACAGGGGGCAGCGAGCAGTACTTC
CASSQVAGTGGSEQYF
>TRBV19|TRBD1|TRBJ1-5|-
TGTGCCAGTAGTACCCGAGGGACAGCAAGAAATCAGCCCCAGCATTTT
CASSTRGTARNQPQHF
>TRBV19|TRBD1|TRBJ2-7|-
TGTGCCAGTAGTATAGACGCCCCAGGGGGCGAAACCTACGAGCAGTACTTC
CASSIDAPGGETYEQYF
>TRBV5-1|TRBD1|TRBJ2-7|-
TGCGCCAGCAGCCTGGGGGGGACAGGGTTTCGCGAGCAGTACTTC
CASSLGGTGFREQYF
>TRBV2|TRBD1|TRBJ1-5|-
TGTGCCAGCAGTGAAGGCCCCGACAGGGGGAATCAGCCCCAGCATTTT
CASSEGPDRGNQPQHF
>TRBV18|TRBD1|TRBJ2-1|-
TGTGCCAGCTCAACGGGGACAGGGACTTACAATGAGCAGTTCTTC
CASSTGTGTYNEQFF
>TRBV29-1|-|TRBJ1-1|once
TGCAGCGTTGCCTCGGGGTGGGGTATGAACACTGAAGCTTTCTTT
CSVASGWGMNTEAFF
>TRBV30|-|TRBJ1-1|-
TGTGCCTGGGGGGGGGCCAGTGACGCCTACACTGAAGCTTTCTTT
CAWGGASDAYTEAFF
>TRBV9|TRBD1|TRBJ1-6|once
TGTGCCAGCAGCGTTCAGGGGGCAGGGTCACCCCTCCACTTT
CASSVQGAGSPLHF
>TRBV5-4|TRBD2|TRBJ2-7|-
TGTGCCAGCAGCTTCAGGCTAGCGGGGGAAGGAGAGCAGTACTTC
CASSFRLAGEGEQYF
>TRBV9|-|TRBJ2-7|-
TGTGCCAGCAGCGTAGGACTAGACCACGAGCAGTACTTC
CASSVGLDHEQYF
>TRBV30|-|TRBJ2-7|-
TGTGCCTGGAGTACTAAAGGAAGGCAGGGCACGGTCTACGAGCAGTACTTC
CAWSTKGRQGTVYEQYF
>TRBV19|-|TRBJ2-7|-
TGTGCCAGTAGTATGGGGGAGGAGGGCTCCTACGAGCAGTACTTC
CASSMGEEGSYEQYF
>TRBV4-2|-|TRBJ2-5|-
TGTGCCAGCAGCCAAGATACGGGGGAGACCCAGTACTTC
CASSQDTGETQYF
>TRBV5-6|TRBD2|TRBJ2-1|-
TGTGCCAGCAGCTTGGGTGGGAGGGCCCAATTCGGGCAGTTCTTC
CASSLGGRAQFGQFF
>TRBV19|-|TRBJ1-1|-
TGTGCCAGTAGTATAGATCTTAGAAACACTGAAGCTTTCTTT
CASSIDLRNTEAFF